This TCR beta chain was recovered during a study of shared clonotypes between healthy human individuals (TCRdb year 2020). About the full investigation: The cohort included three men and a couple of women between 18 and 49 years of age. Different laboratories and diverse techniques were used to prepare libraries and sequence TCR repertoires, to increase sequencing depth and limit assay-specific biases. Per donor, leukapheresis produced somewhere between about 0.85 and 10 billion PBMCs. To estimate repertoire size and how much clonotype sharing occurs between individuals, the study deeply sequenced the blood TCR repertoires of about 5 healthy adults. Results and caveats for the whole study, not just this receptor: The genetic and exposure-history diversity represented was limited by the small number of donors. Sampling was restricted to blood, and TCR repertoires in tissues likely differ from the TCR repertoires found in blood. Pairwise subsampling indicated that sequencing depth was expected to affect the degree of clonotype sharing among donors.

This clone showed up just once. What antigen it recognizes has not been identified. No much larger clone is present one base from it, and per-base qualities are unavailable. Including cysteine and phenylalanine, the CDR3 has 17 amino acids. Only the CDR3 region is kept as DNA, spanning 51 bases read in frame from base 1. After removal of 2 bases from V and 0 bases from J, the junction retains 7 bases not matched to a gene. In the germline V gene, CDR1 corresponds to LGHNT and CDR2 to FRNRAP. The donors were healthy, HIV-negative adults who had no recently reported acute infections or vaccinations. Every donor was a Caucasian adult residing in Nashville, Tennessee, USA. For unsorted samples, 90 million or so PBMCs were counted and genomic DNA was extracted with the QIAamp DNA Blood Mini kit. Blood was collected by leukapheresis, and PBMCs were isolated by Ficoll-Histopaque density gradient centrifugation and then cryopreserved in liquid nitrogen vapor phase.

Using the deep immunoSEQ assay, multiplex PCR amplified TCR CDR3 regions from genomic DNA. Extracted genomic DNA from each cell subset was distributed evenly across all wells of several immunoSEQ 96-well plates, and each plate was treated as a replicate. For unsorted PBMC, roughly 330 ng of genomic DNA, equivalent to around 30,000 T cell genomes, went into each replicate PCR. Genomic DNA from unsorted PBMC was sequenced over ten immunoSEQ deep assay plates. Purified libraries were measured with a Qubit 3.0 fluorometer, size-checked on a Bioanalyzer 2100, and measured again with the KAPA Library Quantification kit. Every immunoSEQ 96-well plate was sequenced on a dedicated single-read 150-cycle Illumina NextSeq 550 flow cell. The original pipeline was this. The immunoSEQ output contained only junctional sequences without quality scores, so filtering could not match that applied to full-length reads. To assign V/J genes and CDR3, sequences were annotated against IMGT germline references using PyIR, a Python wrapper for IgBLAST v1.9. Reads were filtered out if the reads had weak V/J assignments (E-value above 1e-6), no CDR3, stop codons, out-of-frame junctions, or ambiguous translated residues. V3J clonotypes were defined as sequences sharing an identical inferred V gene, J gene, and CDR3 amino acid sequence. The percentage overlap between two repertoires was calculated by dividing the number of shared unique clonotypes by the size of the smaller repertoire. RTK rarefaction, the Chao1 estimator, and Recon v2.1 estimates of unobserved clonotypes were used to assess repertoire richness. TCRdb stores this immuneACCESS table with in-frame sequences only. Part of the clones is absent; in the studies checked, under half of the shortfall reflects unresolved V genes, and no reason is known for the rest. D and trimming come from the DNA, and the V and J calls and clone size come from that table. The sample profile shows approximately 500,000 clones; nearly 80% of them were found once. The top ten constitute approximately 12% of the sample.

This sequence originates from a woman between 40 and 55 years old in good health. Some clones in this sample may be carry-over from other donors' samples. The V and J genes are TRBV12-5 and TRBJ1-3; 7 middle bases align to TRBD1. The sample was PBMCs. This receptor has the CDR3 CASGLPKGTVSGNTIYF. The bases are TGTGCTAGTGGTTTGCCCAAAGGGACAGTCTCTGGAAACACCATATATTTT.